These 23 T cell receptor beta chains were all obtained from the same sample, sequenced in a study of blood T cell repertoires in COVID-19. The table came from immunoSEQ multiplex PCR; TCRdb's copy has only in-frame clones and leaves some out. The table lists 42,000 or so clones, 92% of them singletons. The specimen was peripheral blood. The receptors come from a man in his fifties or sixties with active COVID-19.

The V gene is TRBV5-1, the J gene TRBJ1-3; D unclear. CDR1 and CDR2 from the germline V gene are SGHRS and YFSETQ. Trimming left V 7 bases short and J 0 bases short, with 11 bases between. The CDR3 consists of 14 residues. DNA of the CDR3: TGCGCCAGCCGGGATACAGCCTCTGGAAACACCATATATTTT. Residues: CASRDTASGNTIYF.

The chain couples TRBV5-1 to TRBJ2-2; 7 bases match TRBD1. Germline loops: CDR1 SGHRS, CDR2 YFSETQ. V dropped 4 bases and J dropped 6; count of bases not matched to a gene: 6. This CDR3 has 14 amino acids. CDR3 DNA: TGCGCCAGCAGCCGATGGGACAGTTCCGGGGAGCTGTTTTTT. Translation: CASSRWDSSGELFF.

The chain has TRBV19 and TRBJ1-5; 10 bases match TRBD1. The germline V gene has CDR1 LNHDA and CDR2 SQIVND (reference sequence). The CDR3 consists of 17 residues. Trimming cost V 0 bases and J 4 bases; bases outside gene matches: 6. The CDR3 spells CASSIEGDRGPNQPQHF. CDR3 DNA: TGTGCCAGTAGTATAGAGGGGGACAGGGGACCTAATCAGCCCCAGCATTTT.

This clone appeared once. This sequence joins TRBV2 and TRBJ1-6; 7 bases agree with TRBD1. Germline lookup yields CDR1 SNHLY and CDR2 FYNNEI. The CDR3 contains 13 residues. Trimming cost V 8 bases and J 9 bases; bases outside gene matches: 7. The CDR3 DNA sequence: TGTGCCAGCCGCGGGACAGTTGGTTCACCCCTCCACTTT. Protein: CASRGTVGSPLHF. Full variable domain (missing parts from reference TRBV2 and TRBJ1-6): EPEVTQTPSHQVTQMGQEVILRCVPISNHLYFYWYRQILGQKVEFLVSFYNNEISEKSEIFDDQFSVERPDGSNFTLKIRSTKLEDSAMYFCASRGTVGSPLHFGNGTRLTVT.

V and J are TRBV7-3 and TRBJ2-2; 9 nucleotides align to TRBD1. V lost 4 bases and J lost 4; bases outside the gene matches: 4. Germline V CDR1 and CDR2: SGHTA, FQGTGA. The CDR3 is 15 amino acids. The CDR3 DNA reads TGTGCCAGCAGCTCGCGACAGGGGGGCACCGGGGAGCTGTTTTTT. Translation: CASSSRQGGTGELFF.

The chain has TRBV9 and TRBJ2-5, with TRBD2 identical over 10 bases. This CDR3 is 15 amino acids long. Per germline, CDR1 SGDLS and CDR2 YYNGEE. V lost 2 bases to trimming and J lost 1 base; unmatched junction nucleotides: 2. The CDR3 sequence: CASSVTSGVQETQYF. CDR3 DNA: TGTGCCAGCAGCGTCACTAGCGGGGTCCAAGAGACCCAGTACTTC.

CDR3 in DNA: TGTGCCAGCAGAAAGGAGGTCGACACTGAAGCTTTCTTT. Its protein is CASRKEVDTEAFF. The chain employs TRBV3-1 (or the pseudogene TRBV3-2) and TRBJ1-1, with unresolved D. The V gene's germline CDR1 is LGHDT and CDR2 YNNKEL (reference sequence). CDR3 size: 13 residues. The V end lost 6 bases, the J end lost 3 bases, and 11 bases lay between the germline ends.

This chain uses TRBV11-3 with TRBJ2-5; 9 bases map to TRBD1. The CDR3 contains 16 residues. V lost 5 bases to trimming and J lost 4 bases; unmatched junction nucleotides: 11. In germline, CDR1 is SGHNT, CDR2 YENEEA. CDR3 residues: CASSARTGVGRETQYF. CDR3 coding DNA: TGTGCCAGCAGCGCACGGACAGGGGTTGGAAGAGAGACCCAGTACTTC.

V gene TRBV7-9 combines with J gene TRBJ2-3; TRBD2 is a possible D gene (6 bases). This CDR3 contains 16 residues. The V and J ends lost 1 base and 2 bases respectively, with 13 bases between them. The germline V gene encodes CDR1 SEHNR and CDR2 FQNEAQ (reference sequence). The CDR3 reads CASSLEAGPSTDTQYF. CDR3 sequence (DNA): TGTGCCAGCAGCTTAGAGGCGGGGCCTTCCACAGATACGCAGTATTTT.

The chain carries TRBV7-9 and TRBJ1-1; no firm D call. Germline values: CDR1 SEHNR, CDR2 FQNEAQ (reference sequence). Trimming took 8 bases from V and 0 from J, leaving 13 bases between them. The length of the CDR3 is 14 residues. As DNA, the CDR3 is TGTGCCAGCGGGCCGGATTTACTGAACACTGAAGCTTTCTTT. This gives the protein CASGPDLLNTEAFF.

This rearrangement joins TRBV9 to TRBJ1-1, with D possibly matching TRBD1 (5 bases). The germline V gene has CDR1 SGDLS and CDR2 YYNGEE. Trimming cost V 3 bases and J 0 bases, with 9 bases left between them. This CDR3 comprises 14 residues. The CDR3 spells CASSATGMNTEAFF. CDR3 nucleotide sequence: TGTGCCAGCAGCGCCACAGGTATGAACACTGAAGCTTTCTTT.

The table lists this clone with a count of one. V is TRBV5-1 and J is TRBJ1-1, with 9 bases that match TRBD1. Germline V gives CDR1 SGHRS, CDR2 YFSETQ. CDR3 length: 14 residues. Trimming removed 3 bases from V and 3 bases from J; junction bases left unmatched: 3. Here the CDR3 reads CASSWTGDDTEAFF. CDR3 in DNA: TGCGCCAGCAGCTGGACAGGGGACGACACTGAAGCTTTCTTT.

The rearrangement joins TRBV3-1 (or the pseudogene TRBV3-2) to TRBJ2-5; 7 positions match TRBD2. The CDR3 is 15 amino acids. Germline assignment: CDR1 LGHDT and CDR2 YNNKEL (reference sequence). V lost 4 bases to trimming and J lost 5 bases; unmatched junction nucleotides: 10. CDR3 in amino acids: CASSPSGGSKETQYF. The CDR3 nucleotides are TGTGCCAGCAGCCCATCGGGCGGGAGTAAGGAGACCCAGTACTTC.

This clone was seen once. V usage is TRBV21-1 and J usage is TRBJ1-2; the table's D gene call, TRBD1, was not cross checked with the DNA. TRBV21-1 is tagged as a pseudogene. This CDR3 has 15 amino acids. This CDR3 reads CASLAWLGDNYGYTF. DNA for the CDR3: TGTGCCAGTCTTGCCTGGCTAGGGGATAACTATGGCTACACCTTC.

The chain carries TRBV19 and TRBJ1-5; 7 bases agree with TRBD1. The CDR3 extends over 16 amino acids. V shed 4 bases, J shed 0 bases, and the junction held 6 bases outside the gene matches. CDR1 is LNHDA, CDR2 SQIVND, per germline (reference sequence). In DNA, the CDR3 is TGTGCCAGTAGTACCCTAGGGACAGCTAGCAATCAGCCCCAGCATTTT. It yields the protein CASSTLGTASNQPQHF.

This chain uses TRBV7-2 with TRBJ1-1, with TRBD1 matching 11 bases. J was trimmed by 4 bases and V by 6 bases; bases with no gene match: 7. This CDR3 spans 15 amino acids. Germline V CDR1 and CDR2: SGHTA, FQGNSA. CDR3 loop: CASRRTGGVRTEAFF. Here the CDR3 DNA reads TGTGCCAGCAGGAGGACAGGGGGCGTGCGCACTGAAGCTTTCTTT. The full variable domain, in which reference TRBV7-2 and TRBJ1-1 provide the parts outside the CDR3, is GAGVSQSPSNKVTEKGKDVELRCDPISGHTALYWYRQSLGQGLEFLIYFQGNSAPDKSGLPSDRFSAERTGGSVSTLTIQRTQQEDSAVYLCASRRTGGVRTEAFFGQGTRLTVV.

The V and J genes are TRBV5-6 and TRBJ2-7; 9 nucleotides agree with TRBD1. This CDR3 is 15 amino acids long. The V and J ends lost 4 bases and 5 bases, in that order; junction bases with no gene match: 10. CDR1 is SGHDT and CDR2 is YYEEEE in the germline V gene. The CDR3 nucleotides read TGTGCCAGCAGCCGTGGCGGGACAGGGAGCCACGAGCAGTACTTC. This sequence encodes CASSRGGTGSHEQYF. The full variable domain, its missing parts supplied by reference TRBV5-6 and TRBJ2-7, is DAGVTQSPTHLIKTRGQQVTLRCSPKSGHDTVSWYQQALGQGPQFIFQYYEEEERQRGNFPDRFSGHQFPNYSSELNVNALLLGDSALYLCASSRGGTGSHEQYFGPGTRLTVT.

J is TRBJ2-1 and V is TRBV30, with 7 bases lining up with TRBD1. This CDR3 spans 13 amino acids. Germline CDR1 is GTSNPN and CDR2 is SVGIG (reference sequence). Trimming cost V 0 bases and J 5 bases; bases outside gene matches: 1. CDR3 residues: CAWSVDRDNEQFF. CDR3 DNA sequence: TGTGCCTGGAGTGTCGACAGGGACAATGAGCAGTTCTTC.

Notes on this clone: The junction departs from the called germline gene at one end, perhaps through a read error. The CDR3 protein is CASSLSAGGPNNEQFF. Here the CDR3 DNA reads TGTGCTAGCAGCCTTTCTGCGGGGGGACCTAACAATGAGCAGTTCTTC. The rearrangement joins TRBV7-7 to TRBJ2-1; 8 nucleotides align to TRBD2. CDR1 and CDR2 (germline): SSHAT, FNYEAQ (reference sequence). The CDR3 is 16 residues long.

The chain joins TRBV7-3 to TRBJ2-3; TRBD1 matches at 7 bases. This CDR3 has 14 amino acids. V was pared by 2 bases and J by 4 bases, with 3 bases of the junction left unmatched. Germline assignment: CDR1 SGHTA and CDR2 FQGTGA. In DNA, the CDR3 is TGTGCCAGCAGCTTAGACAGGGTCGCAGATACGCAGTATTTT. This codes for CASSLDRVADTQYF.

This clone was recorded only once. The gene calls are TRBV5-6 and TRBJ2-7; TRBD1 might be the D (6 bases). There are 16 residues in the CDR3. The germline V and J ends were trimmed by 3 bases and 2 bases, with 18 bases remaining between them. Germline-derived CDR1 and CDR2 are SGHDT and YYEEEE. The CDR3 bases are TGTGCCAGCAGCTCTCGGAGACAGGCCTCAACCTACGAGCAGTACTTC. Translated, it gives CASSSRRQASTYEQYF.

The chain couples TRBV15 to TRBJ2-3; possible D gene TRBD1, 5 bases. The CDR3 consists of 12 residues. V lost 3 bases, J lost 4 bases, and 5 bases lay in between. Per germline, CDR1 LNHNV and CDR2 YYDKDF (reference sequence). CDR3 amino acids: CATSRGPDTQYF. CDR3 sequence (DNA): TGTGCCACCAGCAGGGGGCCAGATACGCAGTATTTT.

This clone came up once. This sequence joins TRBV10-1 and TRBJ2-1, with 9 bases aligning to TRBD2. V shed 3 bases and J 7 bases; nucleotides not matched to a gene: 4. The CDR3 extends over 14 amino acids. Germline assignment: CDR1 WNHNN and CDR2 SYGVQD (reference sequence). The CDR3 loop is CASSEGTSGNEQFF. The CDR3, as DNA: TGCGCCAGCAGTGAAGGAACTAGCGGGAATGAGCAGTTCTTC.